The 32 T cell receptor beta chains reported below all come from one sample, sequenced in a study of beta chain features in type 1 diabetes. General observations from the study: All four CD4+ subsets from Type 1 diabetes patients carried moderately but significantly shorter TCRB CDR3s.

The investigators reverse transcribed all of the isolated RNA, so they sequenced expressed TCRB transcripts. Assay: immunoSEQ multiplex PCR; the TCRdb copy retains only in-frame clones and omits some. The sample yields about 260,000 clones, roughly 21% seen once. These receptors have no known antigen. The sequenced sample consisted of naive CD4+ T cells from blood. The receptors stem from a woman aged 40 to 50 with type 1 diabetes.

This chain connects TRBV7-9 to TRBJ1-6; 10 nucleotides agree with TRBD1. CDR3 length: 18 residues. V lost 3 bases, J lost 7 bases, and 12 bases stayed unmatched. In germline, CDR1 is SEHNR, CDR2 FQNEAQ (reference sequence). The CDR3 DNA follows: TGTGCCAGCAGCTTTTTCCCGGGACAGGGGAAAGACAATTCACCCCTCCACTTT. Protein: CASSFFPGQGKDNSPLHF.

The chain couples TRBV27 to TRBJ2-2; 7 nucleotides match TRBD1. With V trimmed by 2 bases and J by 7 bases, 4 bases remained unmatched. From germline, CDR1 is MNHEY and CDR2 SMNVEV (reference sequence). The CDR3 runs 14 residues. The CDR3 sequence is CASSLAGGFGELFF. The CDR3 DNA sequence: TGTGCCAGCAGTTTAGCAGGGGGATTCGGGGAGCTGTTTTTT.

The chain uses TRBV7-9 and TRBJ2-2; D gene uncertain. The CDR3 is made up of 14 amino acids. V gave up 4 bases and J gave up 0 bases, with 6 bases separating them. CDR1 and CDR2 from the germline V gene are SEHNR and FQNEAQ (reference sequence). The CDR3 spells CASSSRTNTGELFF. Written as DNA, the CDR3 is TGTGCCAGCAGCTCCAGAACGAACACCGGGGAGCTGTTTTTT.

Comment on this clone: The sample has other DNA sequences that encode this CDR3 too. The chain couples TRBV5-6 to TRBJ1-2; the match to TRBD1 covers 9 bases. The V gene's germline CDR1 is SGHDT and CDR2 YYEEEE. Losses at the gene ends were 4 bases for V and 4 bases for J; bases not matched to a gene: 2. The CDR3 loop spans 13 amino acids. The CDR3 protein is CASSPDRGYGYTF. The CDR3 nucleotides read TGTGCCAGCAGCCCGGACAGGGGCTATGGCTACACCTTC.

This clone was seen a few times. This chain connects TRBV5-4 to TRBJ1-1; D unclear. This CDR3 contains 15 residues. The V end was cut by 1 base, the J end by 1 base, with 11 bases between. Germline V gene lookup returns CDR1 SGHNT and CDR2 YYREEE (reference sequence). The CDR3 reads CASSLPGEGNTEAFF. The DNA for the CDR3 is TGTGCCAGCAGCTTGCCAGGTGAGGGGAACACTGAAGCTTTCTTT. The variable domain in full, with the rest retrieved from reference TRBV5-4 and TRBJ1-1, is ETGVTQSPTHLIKTRGQQVTLRCSSQSGHNTVSWYQQALGQGPQFIFQYYREEENGRGNFPPRFSGLQFPNYSSELNVNALELDDSALYLCASSLPGEGNTEAFFGQGTRLTVV.

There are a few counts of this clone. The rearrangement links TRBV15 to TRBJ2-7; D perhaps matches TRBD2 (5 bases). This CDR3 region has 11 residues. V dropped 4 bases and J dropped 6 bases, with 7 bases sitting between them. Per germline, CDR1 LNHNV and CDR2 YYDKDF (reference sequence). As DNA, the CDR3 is TGTGCCACCAGCAACCGGGGCGAGCAGTACTTC. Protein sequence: CATSNRGEQYF. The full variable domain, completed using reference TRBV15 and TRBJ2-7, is DAMVIQNPRYQVTQFGKPVTLSCSQTLNHNVMYWYQQKSSQAPKLLFHYYDKDFNNEADTPDNFQSRRPNTSFCFLDIRSPGLGDTAMYLCATSNRGEQYFGPGTRLTVT.

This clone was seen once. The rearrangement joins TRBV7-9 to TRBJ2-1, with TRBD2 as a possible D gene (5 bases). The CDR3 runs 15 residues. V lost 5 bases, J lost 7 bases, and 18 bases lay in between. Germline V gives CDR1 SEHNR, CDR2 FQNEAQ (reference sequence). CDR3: CASSLRGALINEQFF. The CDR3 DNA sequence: TGTGCCAGCAGCCTACGGGGAGCGTTGATTAATGAGCAGTTCTTC.

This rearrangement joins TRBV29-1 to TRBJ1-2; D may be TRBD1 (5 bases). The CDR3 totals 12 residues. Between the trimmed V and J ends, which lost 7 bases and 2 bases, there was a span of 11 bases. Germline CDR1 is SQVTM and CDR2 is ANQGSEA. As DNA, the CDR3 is TGCAGCGGGAAACAGGAGAACTATGGCTACACCTTC. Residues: CSGKQENYGYTF.

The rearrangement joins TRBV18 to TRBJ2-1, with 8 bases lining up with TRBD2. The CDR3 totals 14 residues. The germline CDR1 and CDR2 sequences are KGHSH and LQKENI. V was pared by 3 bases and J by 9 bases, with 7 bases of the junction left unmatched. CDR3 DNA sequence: TGTGCCAGCTCACCTCCGGACGGGAGGGGTGAGCAGTTCTTC. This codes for CASSPPDGRGEQFF. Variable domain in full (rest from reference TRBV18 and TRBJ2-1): NAGVMQNPRHLVRRRGQEARLRCSPMKGHSHVYWYRQLPEEGLKFMVYLQKENIIDESGMPKERFSAEFPKEGPSILRIQQVVRGDSAAYFCASSPPDGRGEQFFGPGTRLTVL.

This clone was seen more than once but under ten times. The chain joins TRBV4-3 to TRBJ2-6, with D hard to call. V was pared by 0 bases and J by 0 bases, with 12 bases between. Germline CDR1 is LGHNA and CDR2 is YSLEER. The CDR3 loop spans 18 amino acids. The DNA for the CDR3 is TGCGCCAGCAGCCAAGAGGGCCAGTTTCTCTCTGGGGCCAACGTCCTGACTTTC. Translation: CASSQEGQFLSGANVLTF.

CDR3 nucleotide sequence: TGCGCCAGCAGCTTCTCCGGGACTAGTGGAAATGAGCAGTTCTTC. It is translated as CASSFSGTSGNEQFF. The chain recombines TRBV5-1 with TRBJ2-1; the match to TRBD2 covers 8 bases. This CDR3 is built from 15 residues. V dropped 2 bases and J dropped 7; count of bases not matched to a gene: 8. Looked up from germline, CDR1 is SGHRS and CDR2 is YFSETQ.

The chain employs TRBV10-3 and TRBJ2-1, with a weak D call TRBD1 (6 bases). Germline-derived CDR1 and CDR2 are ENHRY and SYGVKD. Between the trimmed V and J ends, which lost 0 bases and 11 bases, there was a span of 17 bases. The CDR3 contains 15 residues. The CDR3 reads CAISESFSPGTKQFF. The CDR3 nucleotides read TGTGCCATCAGTGAGTCCTTCTCGCCTGGGACAAAGCAGTTCTTC.

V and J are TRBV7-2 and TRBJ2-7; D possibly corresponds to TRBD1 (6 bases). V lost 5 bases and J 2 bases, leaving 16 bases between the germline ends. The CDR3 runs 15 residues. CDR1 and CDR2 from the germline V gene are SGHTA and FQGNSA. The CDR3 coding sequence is TGTGCCAGCAGCCCCTATTGGACAGAGACCTACGAGCAGTACTTC. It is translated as CASSPYWTETYEQYF.

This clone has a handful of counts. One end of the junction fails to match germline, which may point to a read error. The CDR3 region is CASSLRSTDTQYF. The DNA for the CDR3 is TGTGCCAGCAGCCTTCGAAGCACGGATACGCAGTATTTT. J is TRBJ2-3 and V is TRBV9; D remains ambiguous. Germline loops: CDR1 SGDLS, CDR2 YYNGEE. The CDR3 spans 13 residues. The full variable domain, completed using reference TRBV9 and TRBJ2-3, is DSGVTQTPKHLITATGQRVTLRCSPRSGDLSVYWYQQSLDQGLQFLIQYYNGEERAKGNILERFSAQQFPDLHSELNLSSLELGDSALYFCASSLRSTDTQYFGPGTRLTVL.

CDR3 sequence reads: CASSGGQKLFF. DNA of the CDR3: TGTGCCAGCAGCGGGGGACAGAAACTGTTTTTT. The rearrangement uses TRBV9 and TRBJ1-4; TRBD1 agrees at 7 bases. The length of the CDR3 is 11 residues. CDR1 is SGDLS and CDR2 is YYNGEE in the germline V gene. The J segment lost 11 bases and the V segment lost 3 bases, leaving 1 base of the junction unmatched.

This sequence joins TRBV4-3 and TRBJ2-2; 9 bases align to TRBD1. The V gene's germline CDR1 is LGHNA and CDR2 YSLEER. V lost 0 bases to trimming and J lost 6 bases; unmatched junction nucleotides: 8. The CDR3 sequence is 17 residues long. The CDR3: CASSQEATGGTAGELFF. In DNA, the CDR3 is TGCGCCAGCAGCCAAGAAGCGACAGGGGGTACGGCCGGGGAGCTGTTTTTT.

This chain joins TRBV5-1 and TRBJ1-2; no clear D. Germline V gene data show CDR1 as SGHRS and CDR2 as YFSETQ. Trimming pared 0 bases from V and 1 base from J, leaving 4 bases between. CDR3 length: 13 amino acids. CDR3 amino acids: CASSLESNYGYTF. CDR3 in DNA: TGCGCCAGCAGCTTGGAGAGTAACTATGGCTACACCTTC. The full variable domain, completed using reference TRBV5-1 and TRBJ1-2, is KAGVTQTPRYLIKTRGQQVTLSCSPISGHRSVSWYQQTPGQGLQFLFEYFSETQRNKGNFPGRFSGRQFSNSRSEMNVSTLELGDSALYLCASSLESNYGYTFGSGTRLTVV.

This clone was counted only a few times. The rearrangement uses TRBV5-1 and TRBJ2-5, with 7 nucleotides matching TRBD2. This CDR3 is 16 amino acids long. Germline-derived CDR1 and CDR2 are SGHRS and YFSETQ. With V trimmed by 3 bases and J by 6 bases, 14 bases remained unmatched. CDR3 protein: CASSSQAGWGEKTQYF. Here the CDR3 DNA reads TGCGCCAGCAGCTCGCAAGCGGGATGGGGGGAGAAGACCCAGTACTTC. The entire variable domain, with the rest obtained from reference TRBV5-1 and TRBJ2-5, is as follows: KAGVTQTPRYLIKTRGQQVTLSCSPISGHRSVSWYQQTPGQGLQFLFEYFSETQRNKGNFPGRFSGRQFSNSRSEMNVSTLELGDSALYLCASSSQAGWGEKTQYFGPGTRLLVL.

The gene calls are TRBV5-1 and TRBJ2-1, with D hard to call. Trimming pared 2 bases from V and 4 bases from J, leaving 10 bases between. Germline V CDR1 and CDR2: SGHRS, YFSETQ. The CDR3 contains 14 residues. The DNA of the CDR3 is TGCGCCAGCAGCTTCCCCACCCTATACAATGAGCAGTTCTTC. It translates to CASSFPTLYNEQFF.

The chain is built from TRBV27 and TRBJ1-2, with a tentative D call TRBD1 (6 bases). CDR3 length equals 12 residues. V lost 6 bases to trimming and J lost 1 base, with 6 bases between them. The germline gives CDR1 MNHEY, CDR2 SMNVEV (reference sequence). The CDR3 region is CASRDSNYGYTF. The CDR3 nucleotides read TGTGCCAGCAGGGACAGTAACTATGGCTACACCTTC.

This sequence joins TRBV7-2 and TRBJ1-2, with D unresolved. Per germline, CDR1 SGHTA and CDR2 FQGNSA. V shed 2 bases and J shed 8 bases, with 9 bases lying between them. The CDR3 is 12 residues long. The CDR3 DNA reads TGTGCCAGCAGCTTATCCGAGCACGGCTACACCTTC. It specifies CASSLSEHGYTF.

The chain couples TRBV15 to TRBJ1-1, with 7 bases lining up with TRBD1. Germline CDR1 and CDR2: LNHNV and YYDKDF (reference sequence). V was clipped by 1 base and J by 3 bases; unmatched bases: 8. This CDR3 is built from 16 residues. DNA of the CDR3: TGTGCCACCAGCAGAGGAGGGGGCCGAGGGGACACTGAAGCTTTCTTT. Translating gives CATSRGGGRGDTEAFF.

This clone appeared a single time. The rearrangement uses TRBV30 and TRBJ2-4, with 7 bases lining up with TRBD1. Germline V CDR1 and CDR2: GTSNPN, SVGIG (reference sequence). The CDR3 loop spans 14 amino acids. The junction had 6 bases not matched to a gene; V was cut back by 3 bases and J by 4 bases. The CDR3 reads CAWRTQGVKNIQYF. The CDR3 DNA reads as TGTGCCTGGAGAACTCAGGGGGTTAAAAACATTCAGTACTTC.

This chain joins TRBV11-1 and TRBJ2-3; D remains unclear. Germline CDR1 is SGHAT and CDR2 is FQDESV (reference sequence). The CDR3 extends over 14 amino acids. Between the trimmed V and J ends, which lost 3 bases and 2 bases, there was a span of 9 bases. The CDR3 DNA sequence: TGTGCCAGCAGCTTCATGGCAACCACAGATACGCAGTATTTT. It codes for CASSFMATTDTQYF.

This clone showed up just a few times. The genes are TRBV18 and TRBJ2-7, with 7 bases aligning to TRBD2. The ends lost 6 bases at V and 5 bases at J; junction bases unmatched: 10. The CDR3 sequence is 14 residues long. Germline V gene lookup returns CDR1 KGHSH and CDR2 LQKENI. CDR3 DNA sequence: TGTGCCAGCTCCCTCAGGGAGGGGAGGCACGAGCAGTACTTC. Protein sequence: CASSLREGRHEQYF.

CDR3 loop: CASSQDAGQQSSPLHF. CDR3 nucleotides: TGTGCCAGCAGCCAAGATGCGGGACAGCAGAGTTCACCCCTCCACTTT. The chain joins TRBV4-2 to TRBJ1-6; 7 bases are shared with TRBD1. Germline CDR1 is LGHNA and CDR2 is YNFKEQ. The CDR3 has 16 amino acids. J lost 9 bases, V lost 0 bases, and 8 bases had no gene match.

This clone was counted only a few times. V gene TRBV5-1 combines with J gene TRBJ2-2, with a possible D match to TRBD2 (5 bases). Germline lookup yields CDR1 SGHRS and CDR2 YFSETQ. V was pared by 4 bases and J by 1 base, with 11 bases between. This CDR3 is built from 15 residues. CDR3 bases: TGCGCCAGCAGCCTGACCGCGGGGAACACCGGGGAGCTGTTTTTT. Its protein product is CASSLTAGNTGELFF.

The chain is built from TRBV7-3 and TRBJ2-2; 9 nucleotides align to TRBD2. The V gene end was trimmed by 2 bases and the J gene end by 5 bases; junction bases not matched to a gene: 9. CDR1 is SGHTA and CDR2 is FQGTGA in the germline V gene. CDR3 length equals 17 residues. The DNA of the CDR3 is TGTGCCAGCAGCTTATTTGGCGGGGGGGCCGGAACCGGGGAGCTGTTTTTT. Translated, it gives CASSLFGGGAGTGELFF.

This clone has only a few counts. CDR3 DNA sequence: TGTGCCAGCAGTGAACCGACAGCCTCTAATGAAAAACTGTTTTTT. This translates into CASSEPTASNEKLFF. J is TRBJ1-4 and V is TRBV25-1, with D perhaps TRBD1 (5 bases). CDR3 length: 15 amino acids. CDR1 is MGHDK, CDR2 SYGVNS, per germline. The V end was cut by 2 bases, the J end by 3 bases, with 10 bases between.

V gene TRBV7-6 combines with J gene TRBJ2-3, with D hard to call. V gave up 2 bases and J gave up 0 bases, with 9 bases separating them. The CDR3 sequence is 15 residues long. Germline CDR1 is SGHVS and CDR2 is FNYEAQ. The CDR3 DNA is TGTGCCAGCAGCTTACAGGTTTCTAGCACAGATACGCAGTATTTT. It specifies CASSLQVSSTDTQYF.

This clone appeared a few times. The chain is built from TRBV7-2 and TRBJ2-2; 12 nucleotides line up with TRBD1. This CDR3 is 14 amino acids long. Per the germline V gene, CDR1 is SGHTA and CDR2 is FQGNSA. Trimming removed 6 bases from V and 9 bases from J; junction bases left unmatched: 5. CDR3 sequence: CASSRDRGRRELFF. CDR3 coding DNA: TGTGCCAGCAGTCGGGACAGGGGGCGGAGGGAGCTGTTTTTT.

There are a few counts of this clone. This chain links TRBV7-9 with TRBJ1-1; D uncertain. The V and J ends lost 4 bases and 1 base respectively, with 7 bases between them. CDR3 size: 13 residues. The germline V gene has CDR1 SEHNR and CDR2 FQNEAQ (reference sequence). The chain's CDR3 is CASSSNRNTEAFF. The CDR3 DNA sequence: TGTGCCAGCAGCTCCAACAGGAACACTGAAGCTTTCTTT.